The rows below give T cell receptor beta chains drawn from one sample of a study of graft-versus-host responses after intestinal transplantation. This table comes from immunoSEQ multiplex PCR, and its TCRdb copy is limited to in-frame clones, with some not included. This table has fewer than 70,000 clones, roughly 90% appearing once. The sample consisted of bone marrow, taken 734 days after intestinal transplantation. These receptors were obtained from a human patient who received an intestinal transplant, so some T cells may come from the graft donor. Both conserved end residues are part of each CDR3. The D gene is left open where the match is weak. The size field is filled for only some rows; it gives once, few, many or a size class.

D	V	J	size	length	DNA	CDR3
TRBD1	TRBV2	TRBJ1-1	.	15	TGTGCCAGCAGGGATGGGACAGGGGGCTACACTGAAGCTTTCTTT	CASRDGTGGYTEAFF
.	TRBV30	TRBJ1-2	.	12	TGTGCCTGGAGTCGAGTGGGGTCTGGCTACACCTTC	CAWSRVGSGYTF
TRBD1	TRBV5-3	TRBJ1-3	.	20	TGTGCCAGAAGCTTGAAAGGTTGGGACAGGGGGCGGCTATTTGGAAACACCATATATTTT	CARSLKGWDRGRLFGNTIYF
TRBD2	TRBV18	TRBJ2-2	.	15	TGTGCCAGCTCGTCTACTAGCGGGAGGACCGGGGAGCTGTTTTTT	CASSSTSGRTGELFF
.	TRBV28	TRBJ2-7	.	13	TGTGCCAGCAGTTCTGGACCGGGATACGAGCAGTACTTC	CASSSGPGYEQYF
.	TRBV2	TRBJ1-1	.	11	TGTGCCAGCAGTGTAAACCTCGAAGCTTTCTTT	CASSVNLEAFF
.	TRBV11-2	TRBJ1-1	.	16	TGTGCCAGCAGCTTAGGGGCGACTGGATTGAACACTGAAGCTTTCTTT	CASSLGATGLNTEAFF
TRBD2	TRBV7-2	TRBJ2-7	.	15	TGTGCCAGCAGCCGGGGGGAGGGAACCCCCTACGAGCAGTACTTC	CASSRGEGTPYEQYF
TRBD1	TRBV6-6	TRBJ2-7	.	13	TGTGCCAGCAGATCCAACAGGGGTTACGAGCAGTACTTC	CASRSNRGYEQYF
.	TRBV6-5	TRBJ1-5	.	13	TGTGCCAGCAGCCCCGATAGCAATCAGCCCCAGCATTTT	CASSPDSNQPQHF
.	TRBV30	TRBJ2-1	.	13	TGTGCCTGGAGTGGCCTAGCCTACAATGAGCAGTTCTTC	CAWSGLAYNEQFF
TRBD1	TRBV5-4	TRBJ1-4	.	15	TGTGCCAGCAGCTCCCGGACAGGGACTAATGAAAAACTGCTTTTT	CASSSRTGTNEKLLF
.	TRBV7-3	TRBJ2-3	once	13	TGTGCCAGCAGCGCCTCGAGGGCAGATACGCAGTATTTT	CASSASRADTQYF
TRBD1	TRBV6-5	TRBJ2-3	.	16	TGTGCCAGCAGTTACGATCGGCCAGGGGGCAGGGATACGCAGTATTTT	CASSYDRPGGRDTQYF
TRBD1	TRBV7-9	TRBJ1-4	.	18	TGTGCCAGCAGCTTAGGGGACAGGGGGCGAGCAACTAATGAAAAACTGTTTTTT	CASSLGDRGRATNEKLFF
.	TRBV29-1	TRBJ2-2	.	14	TGCAGCGGCCAAACCGGGATAAACACCGGGGAGCTGTTTTTT	CSGQTGINTGELFF
.	TRBV7-2	TRBJ1-1	.	15	TGTGCCAGCACTTACCGGGGCGGAGGGGGCACTGAAGCTTTCTTT	CASTYRGGGGTEAFF
TRBD1	TRBV6-1	TRBJ1-3	.	16	TGTGCCAGCAGTGGCTTTGACAGGGGCTCTGGAAACACCATATATTTT	CASSGFDRGSGNTIYF
.	TRBV11-2	TRBJ1-1	.	12	TGTGCCAGCAGCGGAGGTGGGGTTGAAGCTTTCTTT	CASSGGGVEAFF
.	TRBV4-2	TRBJ2-7	.	16	TGTGCCAGCAGCCAAGATCAAGGGGGGTTATCCTACGAGCAGTACTTC	CASSQDQGGLSYEQYF
.	TRBV4-1	TRBJ1-4	once	15	TGCGCCAGCAGCCAGCCCGGGACGGGGGAGGGAAAACTGTTTTTT	CASSQPGTGEGKLFF
.	TRBV11-2	TRBJ1-1	once	14	TGTGCCAGCAGCTTAGGGAGGGGGGGGACTGAAGCTTTCTTT	CASSLGRGGTEAFF
.	TRBV18	TRBJ2-7	.	11	TGTGCCAGCCGCCAGGGAGGCGAGCAGTACTTC	CASRQGGEQYF
.	TRBV7-9	TRBJ1-6	.	13	TGTGCCAGCAGCCGGGACGATAATTCACCCCTCCACTTT	CASSRDDNSPLHF
.	TRBV9	TRBJ1-1	few	13	TGTGCCAGCAGCGTAGGGGGATACACTGAAGCTTTCTTT	CASSVGGYTEAFF
.	TRBV28	TRBJ2-1	.	12	TGTGCCAGCAGTGCTAGTTTTTATGAGCAGTTCTTC	CASSASFYEQFF
TRBD2	TRBV6-1	TRBJ2-7	.	15	TGTGCCAGCACCTTTAGCGGGAGGAGCTCCTACGAGCAGTACTTC	CASTFSGRSSYEQYF
.	TRBV27	TRBJ2-5	.	14	TGTGCCAGCAGTCCCTATGGATCCCCCGGTGAGCAGTACTTC	CASSPYGSPGEQYF
.	TRBV11-3	TRBJ1-6	few	13	TGTGCCAGCAGCTTGGAGCCAAGAGGGGCCCTCCACTTT	CASSLEPRGALHF
.	TRBV13	TRBJ2-1	.	18	TGTGCCAGCAGCCTAAGGACAGCGACCCCCGGGCCCTACAATGAGCAGTTCTTC	CASSLRTATPGPYNEQFF
.	TRBV9	TRBJ1-3	.	18	TGTGCCAGCAGCGTAGCTTCTGGGAAGGGCCACTCTGGAAACACCATATATTTT	CASSVASGKGHSGNTIYF
TRBD1	TRBV6-6	TRBJ1-2	.	16	TGTGCCAGCAGCAAGACAGGGGGCACTTTTGACTATGGCTACACCTTC	CASSKTGGTFDYGYTF
.	TRBV7-3	TRBJ2-5	.	13	TGTGCCAGCAGCCCCGGGCCTCAAGAGACCCAGTACTTC	CASSPGPQETQYF
.	TRBV20-1	TRBJ1-1	once	11	TGCAGTGCAACAGAAAACACTGAAGCTTTCTTT	CSATENTEAFF
TRBD2	TRBV6-5	TRBJ2-5	.	15	TGTGCCAGCAGTCCATCCCTAGCGGGGGCAGAGACCCAGTACTTC	CASSPSLAGAETQYF
.	TRBV5-4	TRBJ2-1	.	16	TGTGCCAGCAGCCCCGATGGGGGATTCAGGAACAATGAGCAGTTCTTC	CASSPDGGFRNNEQFF
.	TRBV5-1	TRBJ2-1	once	14	TGCGCCAGCAGCTTCCGGGGCAGGGACAATGAGCAGTTCTTC	CASSFRGRDNEQFF
.	TRBV7-9	TRBJ2-1	.	13	TGTGCCAGCAGACCACCCCTGCAATATGAGCAGTTCTTC	CASRPPLQYEQFF
.	TRBV2	TRBJ2-1	.	15	TGTGCCATTATCAGGAGGGACAGCTCCTACAATGAGCAGTTCTTC	CAIIRRDSSYNEQFF
.	TRBV7-9	TRBJ1-3	.	17	TGTGCCAGCAGCCTGGACAGACTCAGGACGTCTGGAAACACCATATATTTT	CASSLDRLRTSGNTIYF
.	TRBV7-9	TRBJ2-1	.	13	TGTGCCAGCAGCATCGAACTCAACAATGAGCAGTTCTTC	CASSIELNNEQFF
.	TRBV10-2	TRBJ2-5	.	14	TGCGCCAGCAGGAGCGAGTTCGCGCAAGAGACCCAGTACTTC	CASRSEFAQETQYF
TRBD1	TRBV7-3	TRBJ2-3	.	13	TGTGCCAGCAGCCCGGACAGGACTCATACGCAGTATTTT	CASSPDRTHTQYF
.	TRBV29-1	TRBJ2-1	.	10	TGCAGCGTTGGCGATAATGAGCAGTTCTTC	CSVGDNEQFF
TRBD1	TRBV30	TRBJ2-3	.	15	TGTGCCTGTAGTAGGGGGACAGGGAGCACAGATACGCAGTATTTT	CACSRGTGSTDTQYF
TRBD1	TRBV4-2	TRBJ2-7	.	16	TGTGCCAGCAGCCAAGATCGTAACAGGGGAACAAACGAGCAGTACTTC	CASSQDRNRGTNEQYF
TRBD1	TRBV5-6	TRBJ1-2	.	13	TGTGCCAGCAGCCCCAGGGGGCTAGGGGGCTACACCTTC	CASSPRGLGGYTF
.	TRBV2	TRBJ1-4	.	16	TGTGCCAGCAGCAAACTAGGACGGGAAACTAATGAAAAACTGTTTTTT	CASSKLGRETNEKLFF
.	TRBV27	TRBJ2-3	once	13	TGTGCCAGCAGTTTTTCCAGCACAGATACGCAGTATTTT	CASSFSSTDTQYF
.	TRBV5-5	TRBJ2-5	once	14	TGTGCCAGCAGCCTGTGGGGCATCCAAGAGACCCAGTACTTC	CASSLWGIQETQYF
.	TRBV11-2	TRBJ2-6	.	15	TGTGCCAGCAGCTTAGAACCCTCTGGGGCCAACGTCCTGACTTTC	CASSLEPSGANVLTF
TRBD2	TRBV6-6	TRBJ2-1	.	16	TGTGCCAGCATGTCGTCCGGCCGCGGGACTAGTGGTGAGCAGTTCTTC	CASMSSGRGTSGEQFF
TRBD1	TRBV13	TRBJ1-4	.	14	TGTGCCAGCAGCCGAGGGACAGGGAATGAAAAACTGTTTTTT	CASSRGTGNEKLFF
.	TRBV6-5	TRBJ2-5	.	13	TGTGCCAGCAGTTACTCGGGCGAACTTGAGCAGTACTTC	CASSYSGELEQYF
TRBD1	TRBV16	TRBJ1-6	.	16	TGTGCCAGCAGCCAACGGCAGGGGGCTATTGCATCACCCCTCCACTTT	CASSQRQGAIASPLHF